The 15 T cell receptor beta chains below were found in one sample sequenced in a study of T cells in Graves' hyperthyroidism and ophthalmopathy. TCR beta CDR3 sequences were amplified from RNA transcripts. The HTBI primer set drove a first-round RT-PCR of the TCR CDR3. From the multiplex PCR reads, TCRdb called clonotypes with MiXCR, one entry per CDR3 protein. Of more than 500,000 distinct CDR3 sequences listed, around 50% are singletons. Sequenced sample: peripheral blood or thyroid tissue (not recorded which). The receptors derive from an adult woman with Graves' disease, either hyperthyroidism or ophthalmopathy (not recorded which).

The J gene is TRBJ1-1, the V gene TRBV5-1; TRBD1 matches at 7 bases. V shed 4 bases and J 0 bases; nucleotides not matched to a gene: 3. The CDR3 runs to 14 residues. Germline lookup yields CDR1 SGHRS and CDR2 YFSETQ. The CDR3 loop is CASSVTGVNTEAFF. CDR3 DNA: TGCGCCAGCAGCGTAACAGGGGTGAACACTGAAGCTTTCTTT.

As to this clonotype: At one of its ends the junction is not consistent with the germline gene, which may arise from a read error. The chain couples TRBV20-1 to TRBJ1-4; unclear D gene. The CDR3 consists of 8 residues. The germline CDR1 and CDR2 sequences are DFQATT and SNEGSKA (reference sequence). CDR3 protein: CSARSGIF. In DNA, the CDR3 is TGCAGTGCTAGAAGCGGGATTTTT.

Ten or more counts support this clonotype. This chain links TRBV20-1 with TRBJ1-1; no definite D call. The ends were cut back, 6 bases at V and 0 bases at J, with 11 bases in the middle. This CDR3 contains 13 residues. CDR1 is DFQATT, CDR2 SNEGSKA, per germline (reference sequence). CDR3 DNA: TGCAGTGCGCCGGGATTACTGAACACTGAAGCTTTCTTT. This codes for CSAPGLLNTEAFF.

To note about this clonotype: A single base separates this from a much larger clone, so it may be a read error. The CDR3 sequence is CASTIGTDYSNQPQHF. DNA of the CDR3: TGTGCCAGCACTATTGGGACCGACTATAGCAATCAGCCCCAGCATTTT. The chain joins TRBV10-3 to TRBJ1-5, with a possible D match to TRBD1 (5 bases). V lost 10 bases and J 0 bases, leaving 19 bases between the germline ends. Germline CDR1 reads ENHRY; CDR2 reads SYGVKD. This CDR3 is 16 amino acids long.

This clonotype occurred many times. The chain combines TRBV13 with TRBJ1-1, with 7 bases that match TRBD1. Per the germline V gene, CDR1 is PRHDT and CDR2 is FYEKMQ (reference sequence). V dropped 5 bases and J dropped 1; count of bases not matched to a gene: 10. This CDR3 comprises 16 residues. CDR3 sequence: CASSNRDSIPNTEAFF. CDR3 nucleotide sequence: TGTGCCAGCAGCAACCGGGACAGCATCCCGAACACTGAAGCTTTCTTT.

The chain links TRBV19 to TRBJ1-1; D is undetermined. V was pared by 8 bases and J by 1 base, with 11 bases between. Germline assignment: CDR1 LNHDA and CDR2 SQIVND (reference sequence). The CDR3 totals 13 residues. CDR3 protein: CASGPTANTEAFF. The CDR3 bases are TGTGCCAGTGGCCCGACGGCGAACACTGAAGCTTTCTTT.

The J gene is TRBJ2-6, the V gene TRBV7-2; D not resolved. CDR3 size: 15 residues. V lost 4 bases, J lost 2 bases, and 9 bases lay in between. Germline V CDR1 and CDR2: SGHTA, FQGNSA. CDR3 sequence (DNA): TGTGCCAGCAGCTACACAAACCCTGGGGCCAACGTCCTGACTTTC. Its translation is CASSYTNPGANVLTF.

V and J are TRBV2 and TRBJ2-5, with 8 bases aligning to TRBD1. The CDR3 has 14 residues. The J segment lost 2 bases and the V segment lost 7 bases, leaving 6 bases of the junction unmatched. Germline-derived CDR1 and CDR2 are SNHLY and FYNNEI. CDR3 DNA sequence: TGTGCCAGCACCCCGGGGACAGGTCAAGAGACCCAGTACTTC. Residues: CASTPGTGQETQYF.

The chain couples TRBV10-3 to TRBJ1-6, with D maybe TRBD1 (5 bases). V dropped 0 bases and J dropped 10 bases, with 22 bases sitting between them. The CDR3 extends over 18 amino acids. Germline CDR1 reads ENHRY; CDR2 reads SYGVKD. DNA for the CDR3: TGTGCCATCAGTGAGTCTGGCGGGGGGACCTTTTTGAAGTCACCCCTCCACTTT. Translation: CAISESGGGTFLKSPLHF.

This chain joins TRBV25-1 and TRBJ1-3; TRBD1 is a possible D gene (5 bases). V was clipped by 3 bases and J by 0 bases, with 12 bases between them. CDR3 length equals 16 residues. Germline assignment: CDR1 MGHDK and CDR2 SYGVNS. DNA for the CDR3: TGTGCCAGCAGTGACCGGGACCGAGACTCTGGAAACACCATATATTTT. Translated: CASSDRDRDSGNTIYF. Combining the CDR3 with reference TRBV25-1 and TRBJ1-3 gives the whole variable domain EADIYQTPRYLVIGTGKKITLECSQTMGHDKMYWYQQDPGMELHLIHYSYGVNSTEKGDLSSESTVSRIRTEHFPLTLESARPSHTSQYLCASSDRDRDSGNTIYFGEGSWLTVV.

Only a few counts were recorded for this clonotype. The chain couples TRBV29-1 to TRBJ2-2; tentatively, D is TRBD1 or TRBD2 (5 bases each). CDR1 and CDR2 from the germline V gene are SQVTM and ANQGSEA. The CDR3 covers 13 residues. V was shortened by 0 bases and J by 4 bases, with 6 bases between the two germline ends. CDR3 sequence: CSVEEGRTGELFF. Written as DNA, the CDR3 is TGCAGCGTTGAAGAGGGACGCACCGGGGAGCTGTTTTTT.

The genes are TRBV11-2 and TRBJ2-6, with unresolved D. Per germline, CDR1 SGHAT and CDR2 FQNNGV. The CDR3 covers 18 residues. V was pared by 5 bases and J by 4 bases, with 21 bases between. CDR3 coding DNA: TGTGCCAGCAGCGAATCGGGCCTCTCCATGAAGGGGGCCAACGTCCTGACTTTC. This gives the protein CASSESGLSMKGANVLTF.

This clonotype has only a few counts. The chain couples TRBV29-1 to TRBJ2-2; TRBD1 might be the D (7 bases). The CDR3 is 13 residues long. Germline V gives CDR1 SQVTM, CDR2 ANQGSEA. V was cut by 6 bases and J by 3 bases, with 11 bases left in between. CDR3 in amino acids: CSVARGDTGELFF. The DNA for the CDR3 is TGCAGCGTGGCCAGGGGGGACACCGGGGAGCTGTTTTTT.

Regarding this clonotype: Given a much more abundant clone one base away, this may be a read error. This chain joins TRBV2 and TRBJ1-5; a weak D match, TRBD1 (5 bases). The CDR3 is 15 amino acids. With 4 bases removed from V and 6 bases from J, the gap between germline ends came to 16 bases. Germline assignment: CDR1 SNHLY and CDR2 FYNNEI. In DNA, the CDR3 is TGTGCCAGCAGTGCGGGGGTTGGTGATCTTCAGCCCCAGCATTTT. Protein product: CASSAGVGDLQPQHF.

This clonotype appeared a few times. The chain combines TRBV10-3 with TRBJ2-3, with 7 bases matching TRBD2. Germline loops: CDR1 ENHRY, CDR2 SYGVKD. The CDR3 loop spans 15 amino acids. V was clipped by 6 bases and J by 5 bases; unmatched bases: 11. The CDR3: CAISLTSSKGDTQYF. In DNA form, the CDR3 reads TGTGCCATCAGCTTGACTAGCAGTAAAGGAGATACGCAGTATTTT.